The next 21 T cell receptor beta chains were all read from a single sample in a study of PD-1 blockade in classical Hodgkin lymphoma. TCRdb keeps only in-frame clones here, not all; method: immunoSEQ multiplex PCR. Among almost 100,000 clones listed, just under 95% were seen once. Each of the patients experienced relapse following autologous stem cell transplantation, and their brentuximab vedotin exposure differed. The material sequenced was peripheral blood mononuclear cells (PBMCs), taken at baseline. Receptors were obtained from a human donor with classical Hodgkin lymphoma.

This rearrangement joins TRBV30 to TRBJ1-2; weak D call: TRBD1 (6 bases). Germline loops: CDR1 GTSNPN, CDR2 SVGIG (reference sequence). With 1 base removed from V and 2 bases from J, the gap between germline ends came to 8 bases. The CDR3 contains 13 residues. DNA of the CDR3: TGTGCCTGGAGTGAGGGGGGAAACTATGGCTACACCTTC. It encodes CAWSEGGNYGYTF. Combining the CDR3 with reference TRBV30 and TRBJ1-2 gives the whole variable domain SQTIHQWPATLVQPVGSPLSLECTVEGTSNPNLYWYRQAAGRGLQLLFYSVGIGQISSEVPQNLSASRPQDRQFILSSKKLLLSDSGFYLCAWSEGGNYGYTFGSGTRLTVV.

This chain links TRBV10-1 with TRBJ2-3, with D unclear. Germline V lookup: CDR1 WNHNN, CDR2 SYGVQD (reference sequence). Trimming pared 6 bases from V and 8 bases from J, leaving 15 bases between. The CDR3 contains 13 residues. This CDR3 reads CASSREGRLTQYF. In DNA form, the CDR3 reads TGCGCCAGCAGCCGAGAAGGCAGGCTTACGCAGTATTTT.

The rearrangement joins TRBV6-6 to TRBJ2-2, with no clear D. From germline, CDR1 is MNHNY and CDR2 SVGAGI (reference sequence). CDR3 length: 11 residues. Between the trimmed V and J ends, which lost 6 bases and 11 bases, there was a span of 10 bases. This chain's CDR3 is CASSILVELFF. As DNA, the CDR3 is TGTGCCAGCAGCATCTTAGTCGAGCTGTTTTTT.

This chain uses TRBV2 with TRBJ2-3; 8 positions agree with TRBD2. Germline V CDR1 and CDR2: SNHLY, FYNNEI. This CDR3 has 13 residues. The DNA for the CDR3 is TGTTCATACCTGCGGGGGGGCACAGATACGCAGTATTTT. It translates to CSYLRGGTDTQYF.

V usage is TRBV10-3 and J usage is TRBJ2-3; D gene unclear. The V gene's germline CDR1 is ENHRY and CDR2 SYGVKD. The CDR3 is made up of 12 amino acids. The ends were cut back, 0 bases at V and 2 bases at J, with 0 bases in the middle. In DNA form, the CDR3 reads TGTGCCATCAGTGAGTCCACAGATACGCAGTATTTT. Translating gives CAISESTDTQYF.

This sequence joins TRBV5-1 and TRBJ1-1; 7 nucleotides match TRBD1. Trimming took 5 bases from V and 3 from J; bases not matched to a gene: 13. The CDR3 spans 16 residues. Germline assignment: CDR1 SGHRS and CDR2 YFSETQ. This CDR3 is CASRLDIVQGDTEAFF. The DNA of the CDR3 is TGCGCCAGCAGACTTGACATTGTCCAGGGGGACACTGAAGCTTTCTTT.

The chain carries TRBV9 and TRBJ2-1; 8 bases line up with TRBD2. The CDR3 sequence is 15 residues long. J was trimmed by 3 bases and V by 6 bases; bases with no gene match: 8. The V gene's germline CDR1 is SGDLS and CDR2 YYNGEE. CDR3 bases: TGTGCCAGCACCCCCTGGCTAGCGGGCTACAATGAGCAGTTCTTC. Its protein is CASTPWLAGYNEQFF. Using reference TRBV9 and TRBJ2-1 for the parts outside the CDR3, the full variable domain is DSGVTQTPKHLITATGQRVTLRCSPRSGDLSVYWYQQSLDQGLQFLIQYYNGEERAKGNILERFSAQQFPDLHSELNLSSLELGDSALYFCASTPWLAGYNEQFFGPGTRLTVL.

The genes are TRBV6-5 and TRBJ1-1, with TRBD1 as a possible D gene (5 bases). Germline CDR1 MNHEY, CDR2 SVGAGI. The CDR3 totals 15 residues. Deletions cut 6 bases from V and 0 bases from J, with 14 bases between. The CDR3 nucleotides read TGTGCCAGCAGGCCACTGACAGCCGTGAACACTGAAGCTTTCTTT. This encodes CASRPLTAVNTEAFF.

The CDR3 DNA reads TGCGCCAGCAGTCCCACTAGCGTCGGGACCGGGGAGCTGTTTTTT. Its translation is CASSPTSVGTGELFF. The chain is built from TRBV10-1 and TRBJ2-2, with TRBD2 matching over 7 bases. Germline V gives CDR1 WNHNN, CDR2 SYGVQD (reference sequence). Unmatched junction bases numbered 8, after V lost 5 bases and J lost 5 bases. The CDR3 sequence is 15 residues long.

This clone was seen only once. The junction departs from germline at one end; a sequencing error may be responsible. This sequence joins TRBV29-1 and TRBJ2-1, with D possibly matching TRBD2 (6 bases). Germline V gene sequence: CDR1 SQVTM, CDR2 ANQGSEA. The CDR3 totals 12 residues. Written as DNA, the CDR3 is TGCAGCGTCGAAGGGGACTCCCTAGTGCAGTTCTTC. It encodes CSVEGDSLVQFF.

This clone was observed a handful of times. This chain uses TRBV27 with TRBJ2-1, with D possibly being TRBD1 or TRBD2 (5 bases each). Germline CDR1 is MNHEY and CDR2 is SMNVEV (reference sequence). The CDR3 is 13 residues long. Trimming removed 5 bases at V and 13 bases at J, with 18 bases between. DNA of the CDR3: TGTGCCAGCAGTAACAGAAGGGGAGTAGGTCAGTTCTTC. It yields the protein CASSNRRGVGQFF.

This chain uses TRBV5-6 with TRBJ2-6; possibly TRBD1 for D (6 bases). The CDR3 extends over 15 amino acids. From germline, CDR1 is SGHDT and CDR2 YYEEEE. Trimming pared 4 bases from V and 2 bases from J, leaving 10 bases between. CDR3 in amino acids: CASSTRGTGANVLTF. CDR3 bases: TGTGCCAGCAGCACTAGGGGGACTGGGGCCAACGTCCTGACTTTC. Supplemented by reference TRBV5-6 and TRBJ2-6, the full variable domain reads DAGVTQSPTHLIKTRGQQVTLRCSPKSGHDTVSWYQQALGQGPQFIFQYYEEEERQRGNFPDRFSGHQFPNYSSELNVNALLLGDSALYLCASSTRGTGANVLTFGAGSRLTVL.

The rearrangement links TRBV27 to TRBJ1-2; TRBD1 agrees at 9 bases. With 5 bases clipped from V and 5 bases from J, the junction kept 9 bases outside the gene matches. The V gene's germline CDR1 is MNHEY and CDR2 SMNVEV (reference sequence). CDR3 length: 15 amino acids. CDR3 bases: TGTGCCAGCAGTCCCACCTGGACAGGGGCATATGGCTACACCTTC. The encoded protein is CASSPTWTGAYGYTF.

This chain links TRBV27 with TRBJ2-5; 9 nucleotides match TRBD1. The CDR3 loop spans 16 amino acids. Germline V CDR1 and CDR2: MNHEY, SMNVEV (reference sequence). With V trimmed by 2 bases and J by 2 bases, 6 bases remained unmatched. The CDR3 sequence: CASSLGGTGIQETQYF. CDR3 nucleotide sequence: TGTGCCAGCAGTTTAGGAGGGACAGGGATTCAAGAGACCCAGTACTTC.

The chain is built from TRBV7-9 and TRBJ1-2, with D uncertain. CDR1 is SEHNR, CDR2 FQNEAQ, per germline (reference sequence). The CDR3 runs to 15 residues. With 7 bases removed from V and 3 bases from J, the gap between germline ends came to 18 bases. CDR3 in amino acids: CASTPLMYSDYGYTF. In DNA, the CDR3 is TGTGCCAGCACCCCTCTTATGTATTCGGACTATGGCTACACCTTC.

The genes are TRBV7-6 and TRBJ2-2; 13 nucleotides line up with TRBD2. This CDR3 spans 18 amino acids. CDR1 is SGHVS, CDR2 FNYEAQ, per germline. Unmatched junction bases numbered 10, after V lost 3 bases and J lost 6 bases. The CDR3 loop is CASSFDILAGGAPGELFF. CDR3 nucleotide sequence: TGTGCCAGCAGCTTCGATATACTAGCGGGAGGGGCTCCCGGGGAGCTGTTTTTT.

This chain uses TRBV10-2 with TRBJ1-1; no firm D call. The CDR3 consists of 12 residues. Trimming removed 0 bases from V and 8 bases from J, with 7 bases in between. The germline CDR1 and CDR2 sequences are WSHSY and SAAADI. The CDR3 region is CASSESSLEAFF. The DNA for the CDR3 is TGCGCCAGCAGTGAGTCGAGCCTCGAAGCTTTCTTT.

The V call is TRBV18, the J call TRBJ2-7; 8 nucleotides line up with TRBD1. CDR1 KGHSH and CDR2 LQKENI come from the germline V gene. Trimming took 6 bases from V and 4 from J; bases not matched to a gene: 5. CDR3 size: 13 residues. Here the CDR3 reads CASSWGQAYEQYF. The CDR3 DNA follows: TGTGCCAGCTCGTGGGGACAGGCGTACGAGCAGTACTTC. Based on the CDR3 plus reference TRBV18 and TRBJ2-7, the full variable domain is NAGVMQNPRHLVRRRGQEARLRCSPMKGHSHVYWYRQLPEEGLKFMVYLQKENIIDESGMPKERFSAEFPKEGPSILRIQQVVRGDSAAYFCASSWGQAYEQYFGPGTRLTVT.

The chain employs TRBV11-1 and TRBJ2-7, with D perhaps TRBD1 or TRBD2 (5 bases each). V gave up 2 bases and J gave up 0 bases, with 8 bases separating them. CDR3 length equals 14 residues. The V gene's germline CDR1 is SGHAT and CDR2 FQDESV (reference sequence). The CDR3 is CASSLTGASYEQYF. The CDR3 bases are TGTGCCAGCAGCTTAACCGGGGCCTCCTACGAGCAGTACTTC. Drawing the rest from reference TRBV11-1 and TRBJ2-7, the complete variable domain is EAEVAQSPRYKITEKSQAVAFWCDPISGHATLYWYRQILGQGPELLVQFQDESVVDDSQLPKDRFSAERLKGVDSTLKIQPAELGDSAMYLCASSLTGASYEQYFGPGTRLTVT.

The rearrangement links TRBV10-3 to TRBJ2-7; 8 bases are shared with TRBD1. Trimming at V came to 10 bases and at J to 0 bases, leaving 14 bases not matched to a gene. Germline V CDR1 and CDR2: ENHRY, SYGVKD. CDR3 size: 16 residues. The CDR3 DNA sequence: TGTGCCACCGCCGAACCCGGACAGGGCTTCTCCTACGAGCAGTACTTC. It specifies CATAEPGQGFSYEQYF.

The genes are TRBV27 and TRBJ2-5; 15 bases align to TRBD2. The CDR3 loop spans 14 amino acids. The ends lost 5 bases at V and 10 bases at J; junction bases unmatched: 5. CDR1 is MNHEY, CDR2 SMNVEV, per germline (reference sequence). For the CDR3, the DNA is TGTGCCAGCAGTCTTGGACTAGCGGGAGGGAGCCAGTACTTC. The encoded protein is CASSLGLAGGSQYF.